This T cell receptor beta chain came from a study of blood T cell repertoires in COVID-19. Assay: immunoSEQ multiplex PCR; the TCRdb copy retains only in-frame clones and omits some. Of around 92,000 clones listed, roughly 89% are singletons. The sequence derives from a woman older than 75 with active COVID-19. The sequenced sample was peripheral blood.

The CDR3 sequence is CASSLQTPQETQYF. The CDR3 DNA reads as TGCGCCAGCAGCTTGCAGACACCCCAAGAGACCCAGTACTTC. The chain has TRBV5-1 and TRBJ2-5; D not certain. Germline loops: CDR1 SGHRS, CDR2 YFSETQ. V dropped 1 base and J dropped 1 base, with 8 bases sitting between them. CDR3 length: 14 amino acids.